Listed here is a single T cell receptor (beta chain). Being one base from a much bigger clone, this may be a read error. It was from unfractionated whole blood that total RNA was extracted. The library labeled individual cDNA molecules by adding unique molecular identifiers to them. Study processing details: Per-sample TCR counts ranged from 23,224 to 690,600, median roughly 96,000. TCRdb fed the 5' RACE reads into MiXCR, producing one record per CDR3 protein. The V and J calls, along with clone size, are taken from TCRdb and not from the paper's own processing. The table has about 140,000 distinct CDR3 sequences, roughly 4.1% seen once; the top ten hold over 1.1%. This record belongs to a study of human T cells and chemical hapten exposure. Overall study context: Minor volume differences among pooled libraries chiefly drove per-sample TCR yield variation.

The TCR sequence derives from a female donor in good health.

For the CDR3, the DNA is TGTGCCAGCAGCGTGGGGACAGGCGAGCAGTACTTC. Its protein product is CASSVGTGEQYF. This chain joins TRBV5-6 and TRBJ2-7; 8 nucleotides align to TRBD1. Germline assignment: CDR1 SGHDT and CDR2 YYEEEE. This CDR3 has 12 residues. The V segment lost 4 bases and the J segment 6 bases; nucleotides outside the gene matches: 3.